The 23 T cell receptor beta chains listed next were all sequenced from one sample in a study of T cells in Graves' hyperthyroidism and ophthalmopathy. Using RNA transcripts as the source, TCR beta CDR3 regions were amplified. With the HTBI primer set, the TCR CDR3 went through a first round of RT-PCR. TCRdb ran MiXCR on the multiplex PCR reads and lists one entry per CDR3 protein. Among about 340,000 distinct CDR3 sequences listed, under 25% were seen once. Sequencing was performed on blood. The receptors derive from a woman aged 45-60 years with Graves' hyperthyroidism.

This clonotype was seen a handful of times. The chain links TRBV6-1 to TRBJ2-2, with D maybe TRBD1 (5 bases). Germline V gives CDR1 MNHNS, CDR2 SASEGT. CDR3 length: 12 residues. The germline V and J ends were trimmed by 6 bases and 6 bases, with 8 bases remaining between them. The CDR3 region is CASRQAAGELFF. The CDR3, as DNA: TGTGCCAGCAGACAGGCGGCCGGGGAGCTGTTTTTT.

The V call is TRBV6-1, the J call TRBJ2-7, with a possible D match to TRBD1 (5 bases). Germline values: CDR1 MNHNS, CDR2 SASEGT. The ends were cut back, 2 bases at V and 0 bases at J, with 14 bases in the middle. The CDR3 has 16 residues. CDR3 nucleotides: TGTGCCAGCAGTGAATGGCTGACAGTTAGCTCCTACGAGCAGTACTTC. It encodes CASSEWLTVSSYEQYF.

In this sample, this clonotype turned up once. The chain uses TRBV9 and TRBJ2-1; the D gene is possibly TRBD2 (7 bases). Trimming took off 4 bases at V and 7 bases at J, with 21 bases between the two ends. Germline CDR1 and CDR2: SGDLS and YYNGEE. The CDR3 totals 16 residues. CDR3 region: CASSLPRGGLTNEQFF. For the CDR3, the DNA is TGTGCCAGCAGCCTCCCTAGGGGGGGGCTGACGAATGAGCAGTTCTTC.

V gene TRBV11-3 combines with J gene TRBJ2-3, with 15 bases fitting TRBD2. The CDR3 loop spans 18 amino acids. The V gene end was trimmed by 1 base and the J gene end by 2 bases; junction bases not matched to a gene: 4. Germline V gene sequence: CDR1 SGHNT, CDR2 YENEEA. The CDR3 sequence is CASSLVGLAGGYTDTQYF. In DNA, the CDR3 is TGTGCCAGCAGCTTAGTTGGACTAGCGGGGGGGTACACAGATACGCAGTATTTT.

This clonotype was seen repeatedly, ten times or more. This chain connects TRBV4-1 to TRBJ2-5, with D unclear. V was cut by 4 bases and J by 7 bases, with 16 bases left in between. Per germline, CDR1 MGHRA and CDR2 YSYEKL. The CDR3 has 14 amino acids. Here the CDR3 DNA reads TGCGCCAGCAGCCCCAAACTCGAGTCCCTGACCCAGTACTTC. Translated: CASSPKLESLTQYF.

This clonotype was counted many times. This rearrangement joins TRBV3-1 to TRBJ1-6, with TRBD1 identical over 10 bases. The CDR3 loop spans 17 amino acids. With 1 base clipped from V and 9 bases from J, the junction kept 9 bases outside the gene matches. CDR1 is LGHDT and CDR2 is YNNKEL in the germline V gene (reference sequence). The DNA for the CDR3 is TGTGCCAGCAGCCAAGGGGGACCGGACAGGGGGAGTTCACCCCTCCACTTT. Protein product: CASSQGGPDRGSSPLHF.

In its sample, this clonotype was seen many times. The V call is TRBV5-1, the J call TRBJ1-1; unclear D gene. The CDR3 has 14 residues. The V end was cut by 2 bases, the J end by 6 bases, with 14 bases between. Germline V gene sequence: CDR1 SGHRS, CDR2 YFSETQ. As DNA, the CDR3 is TGCGCCAGCAGCTTCGAGAGTACGGGCGCTGAAGCTTTCTTT. The encoded protein is CASSFESTGAEAFF.

On this clonotype itself: A much larger clone sits a single nucleotide away, making a read error possible. This chain joins TRBV6-2 or TRBV6-3 and TRBJ2-1; 11 bases match TRBD2. This CDR3 is built from 15 residues. Germline CDR1 MNHEY, CDR2 SVGEGT. For the CDR3, the DNA is TGTGCCTGCAGCCCACTAGCGGGGGTGGCCCCTGAGCAGTTCTTC. This codes for CACSPLAGVAPEQFF.

The table lists this clonotype with many counts. V and J are TRBV6-1 and TRBJ1-6; a possible D gene is TRBD1 (6 bases). In germline, CDR1 is MNHNS, CDR2 SASEGT. The CDR3 is 16 amino acids. Trimming cost V 7 bases and J 0 bases, with 13 bases left between them. CDR3 region: CASNYRGGSYNSPLHF. CDR3 DNA sequence: TGTGCCAGCAACTACCGAGGGGGCTCCTATAATTCACCCCTCCACTTT.

This sequence joins TRBV7-9 and TRBJ1-4, with no clear D. The V gene lost 4 bases and the J gene lost 3 bases, with 12 bases spanning the gap. Germline V gene data show CDR1 as SEHNR and CDR2 as FQNEAQ (reference sequence). This CDR3 contains 15 residues. CDR3 in DNA: TGTGCCAGCAGCTCGTTGGGAGATTCTAATGAAAAACTGTTTTTT. This translates into CASSSLGDSNEKLFF.

This clonotype was found many times. The genes are TRBV9 and TRBJ2-7; 9 nucleotides line up with TRBD2. With 0 bases clipped from V and 7 bases from J, the junction kept 8 bases outside the gene matches. CDR1 and CDR2 (germline): SGDLS, YYNGEE. The length of the CDR3 is 15 residues. CDR3 bases: TGTGCCAGCAGCGTAGATGCGGGGGGGCGGAATGAGCAGTACTTC. It codes for CASSVDAGGRNEQYF.

The V and J genes are TRBV27 and TRBJ2-2; the match to TRBD2 covers 13 bases. Germline V gene lookup returns CDR1 MNHEY and CDR2 SMNVEV (reference sequence). With 2 bases clipped from V and 5 bases from J, the junction kept 5 bases outside the gene matches. The CDR3 is 17 amino acids. The chain's CDR3 is CASSLPPGLAGTGELFF. The CDR3 DNA is TGTGCCAGCAGTTTACCCCCGGGACTAGCGGGGACCGGGGAGCTGTTTTTT.

This clonotype was counted many times. The V gene is TRBV11-2, the J gene TRBJ1-2; the D gene is possibly TRBD1 (5 bases). V lost 1 base and J lost 14, with 17 bases in between. The CDR3 has 13 amino acids. Germline loops: CDR1 SGHAT, CDR2 FQNNGV. This CDR3 reads CASSLAQGPLCTF. The CDR3 DNA is TGTGCCAGCAGCTTAGCGCAGGGCCCCTTGTGTACCTTC.

The V call is TRBV9, the J call TRBJ1-5; D may be TRBD1 (5 bases). The CDR3 has 15 residues. Germline CDR1 is SGDLS and CDR2 is YYNGEE. The V gene lost 0 bases and the J gene lost 2 bases, with 9 bases spanning the gap. Written as DNA, the CDR3 is TGTGCCAGCAGCGTAGAGGGCAGGGGCAATCAGCCCCAGCATTTT. Protein sequence: CASSVEGRGNQPQHF.

This clonotype was recorded once. The rearrangement links TRBV11-2 to TRBJ2-1, with 12 bases identical to TRBD2. J gave up 8 bases and V 5 bases, and 7 bases lay outside the gene matches. In germline, CDR1 is SGHAT, CDR2 FQNNGV. The CDR3 is made up of 15 amino acids. The CDR3 sequence: CASSGSSGRAHEQFF. CDR3 nucleotides: TGTGCCAGCAGCGGATCTAGCGGGAGGGCCCATGAGCAGTTCTTC.

This clonotype was observed at least ten times. The rearrangement links TRBV28 to TRBJ2-3, with TRBD1 matching 12 bases. Germline lookup yields CDR1 MDHEN and CDR2 SYDVKM. V shed 5 bases, J shed 6 bases, and the junction held 21 bases outside the gene matches. The CDR3 runs 20 residues. This chain's CDR3 is CASSPGQGARDNLPKDTQYF. In nucleotides, the CDR3 is TGTGCCAGCAGTCCGGGACAGGGGGCGAGAGATAATCTTCCTAAGGATACGCAGTATTTT.

This clonotype came up a few times. This chain uses TRBV29-1 with TRBJ2-1, with D uncertain. CDR1 and CDR2 from the germline V gene are SQVTM and ANQGSEA. V was clipped by 7 bases and J by 7 bases, with 14 bases between them. The CDR3 is 12 residues long. The chain's CDR3 is CSADLESNEQFF. CDR3 DNA sequence: TGCAGCGCCGATTTAGAAAGTAATGAGCAGTTCTTC.

This clonotype was recorded many times. This chain links TRBV6-1 with TRBJ1-2; D gene ambiguous. There are 14 residues in the CDR3. V gave up 6 bases and J gave up 3 bases, with 14 bases separating them. Germline CDR1 is MNHNS and CDR2 is SASEGT. The CDR3 protein is CASSPRETDYGYTF. DNA for the CDR3: TGTGCCAGCAGCCCAAGAGAGACGGACTATGGCTACACCTTC.

The V gene is TRBV29-1, the J gene TRBJ1-2; D is unresolved. The germline gives CDR1 SQVTM, CDR2 ANQGSEA. The CDR3 length is 12 residues. V was shortened by 3 bases and J by 7 bases, with 12 bases between the two germline ends. CDR3 region: CSVEEREGGYTF. CDR3 nucleotides: TGCAGCGTTGAGGAACGGGAAGGTGGCTACACCTTC. Drawing the rest from reference TRBV29-1 and TRBJ1-2, the complete variable domain is SAVISQKPSRDICQRGTSLTIQCQVDSQVTMMFWYRQQPGQSLTLIATANQGSEATYESGFVIDKFPISRPNLTFSTLTVSNMSPEDSSIYLCSVEEREGGYTFGSGTRLTVV.

The chain couples TRBV20-1 to TRBJ2-3; 12 nucleotides match TRBD2. The ends lost 2 bases at V and 2 bases at J; junction bases unmatched: 2. Looked up from germline, CDR1 is DFQATT and CDR2 is SNEGSKA (reference sequence). The length of the CDR3 is 15 residues. CDR3 nucleotide sequence: TGCAGTGCTAGACGGACTAGCGGGGCCACAGATACGCAGTATTTT. Protein product: CSARRTSGATDTQYF.

The chain couples TRBV10-3 to TRBJ2-3; 10 nucleotides match TRBD2. The CDR3 covers 12 residues. With 4 bases clipped from V and 12 bases from J, the junction kept 4 bases outside the gene matches. Germline V gene lookup returns CDR1 ENHRY and CDR2 SYGVKD. The CDR3 protein is CAISGTSGAQYF. DNA for the CDR3: TGTGCCATCAGTGGTACTAGCGGGGCCCAGTATTTT.

This clonotype was seen once. This chain uses TRBV5-1 with TRBJ1-1; 8 nucleotides match TRBD1. Trimming at V came to 4 bases and at J to 7 bases, leaving 9 bases not matched to a gene. The germline CDR1 and CDR2 sequences are SGHRS and YFSETQ. The CDR3 contains 14 residues. This CDR3 reads CASSVGQGQSEAFF. CDR3 bases: TGCGCCAGCAGCGTAGGACAGGGTCAGAGTGAAGCTTTCTTT.

This clonotype was detected many times. V gene TRBV25-1 combines with J gene TRBJ2-3; no reliable D call. V was clipped by 7 bases and J by 4 bases, with 9 bases between them. Germline CDR1 and CDR2: MGHDK and SYGVNS. The CDR3 covers 12 residues. CDR3 sequence reads: CASKKAPDTQYF. As DNA, the CDR3 is TGTGCCAGCAAGAAGGCTCCAGATACGCAGTATTTT.